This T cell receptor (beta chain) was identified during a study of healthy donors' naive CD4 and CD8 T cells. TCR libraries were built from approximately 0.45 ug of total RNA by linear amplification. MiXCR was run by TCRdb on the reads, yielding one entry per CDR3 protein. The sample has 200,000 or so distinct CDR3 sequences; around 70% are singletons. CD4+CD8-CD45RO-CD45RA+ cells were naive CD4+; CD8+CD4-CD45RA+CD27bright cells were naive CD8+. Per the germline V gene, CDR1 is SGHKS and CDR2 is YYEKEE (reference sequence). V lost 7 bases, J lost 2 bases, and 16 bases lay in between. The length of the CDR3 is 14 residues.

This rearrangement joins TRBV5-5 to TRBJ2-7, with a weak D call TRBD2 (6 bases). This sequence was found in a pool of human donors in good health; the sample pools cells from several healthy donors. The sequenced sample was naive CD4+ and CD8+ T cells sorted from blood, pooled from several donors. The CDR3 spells CASGYSGSTYEQYF. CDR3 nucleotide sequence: TGTGCCAGCGGTTATAGCGGCTCCACCTACGAGCAGTACTTC. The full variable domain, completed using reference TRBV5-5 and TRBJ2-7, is DAGVTQSPTHLIKTRGQQVTLRCSPISGHKSVSWYQQVLGQGPQFIFQYYEKEERGRGNFPDRFSARQFPNYSSELNVNALLLGDSALYLCASGYSGSTYEQYFGPGTRLTVT.